This entry concerns a single T cell receptor beta chain. This clonotype was seen a handful of times. Its antigen is unknown. No base quality information exists; no much larger clone differs at one position. These data come from a study of T-cell reconstitution after alpha-beta-depleted transplantation in children (dated by TCRdb to the mid-2010s). Turning to the overall study: Using TCR repertoire profiling, the study followed T-cell immune reconstitution in a quantitative way in children after TCRalphabeta/CD19-depleted allogeneic hematopoietic cell transplantation. Overall study outcomes, separate from this receptor: About two months after transplant, the apparently early recovery of alphabetaT-cell counts reportedly depended on just several hundred clones that had expanded rapidly and came from non-depleted graft cells. The high TCRbeta diversity at day 60 in some patients was ascribed to recipient T cells and intrathymic progenitors that had survived conditioning. Over the following months the frequencies of hyperexpanded clones went down, and after one year T-cell counts and TCRbeta diversity were mostly credited to newly produced T cells.

What this sample's treatment or condition label stands for: allogeneic hematopoietic cell transplantation with graft depleted of TCRalphabeta T cells and CD19 B cells. The children who served as transplant recipients had been given grafts of TCRalphabeta/CD19-depleted allogeneic hematopoietic cells. The CDR3 covers 12 residues, taking in both the cysteine and the phenylalanine. Here the CDR3 DNA is all that survives: 36 bases in frame from base 1. CDR1 and CDR2 were assigned from the germline V gene as SQVTM and ANQGSEA. V was cut back by 6 bases and J by 2 bases, leaving a gap of 11 bases between them. The library came from PCR. Sequenced using an Illumina HiSeq 2500. TCR libraries were prepared with molecular barcoding, using unique molecular identifiers to normalize TCRbeta repertoire quantification. TCRdb passed the public sequencing reads through fastp at Q25 and MiXCR, retaining productive beta sequences. A single entry per CDR3 protein holds the most common genes and DNA from its merged rows. Recorded for this sample are a few hundred thousand distinct CDR3 sequences; 13% of them occurred a single time. The ten largest clones add up to approximately 2.1% of the sample.

The sequenced sample was PBMCs, mostly from graft donor cells, obtained 360 days after TCRalphabeta/CD19-depleted stem cell transplant. The source of this sequence is a male patient between 10 and 17 years old who had a stem cell transplant for acute myeloid leukemia, so the T cells may come from the graft donor. This sequence uses TRBV29-1 and TRBJ2-7, and perhaps TRBD1 as D gene, on 6 matching bases. The nucleotide sequence is given as TGCAGCGTGGGACACGCCGCCTACGAGCAGTACTTC. This sequence encodes CSVGHAAYEQYF.